Each of the 19 T cell receptor beta chains below was sequenced from the same sample in a study of cytomegalovirus exposure and HLA in healthy donors. The PCR was carried out with 60 Vbeta primers and 13 Jbeta primers. The repertoire was sequenced with immunoSEQ multiplex PCR; TCRdb's copy has only in-frame clones and lacks some. The repertoire holds about 140,000 clones, with more than 70% as singletons. The sequencing input was PBMCs. Receptors were obtained from a woman aged 45 to 65 in good health and CMV-seronegative.

The chain uses TRBV11-2 and TRBJ2-3; 12 positions match TRBD2. The CDR3 loop spans 16 amino acids. Germline CDR1 SGHAT, CDR2 FQNNGV. V dropped 3 bases and J dropped 4; count of bases not matched to a gene: 5. In DNA form, the CDR3 reads TGTGCCAGCAGCTTCTATGCTAGCGGGGGGGCAGATACGCAGTATTTT. Amino acids: CASSFYASGGADTQYF.

The CDR3, as DNA: TGTGCCAGCAGTTACAGGCCAGGGATGGGGACTGAAGCTTTCTTT. Amino acids: CASSYRPGMGTEAFF. The rearrangement uses TRBV6-6 and TRBJ1-1; the D gene is possibly TRBD1 (5 bases). With 2 bases removed from V and 5 bases from J, the gap between germline ends came to 15 bases. CDR1 is MNHNY, CDR2 SVGAGI, per germline (reference sequence). The CDR3 consists of 15 residues.

The rearrangement joins TRBV29-1 to TRBJ1-2; the D gene is possibly TRBD1 (6 bases). CDR1 SQVTM and CDR2 ANQGSEA come from the germline V gene. Trimming shortened V by 7 bases and J by 3 bases, and 21 bases separated the two germline ends. CDR3 length: 15 residues. CDR3 protein: CSANRDISTDYGYTF. The CDR3 DNA sequence: TGCAGCGCGAACCGGGACATTTCGACGGACTATGGCTACACCTTC.

This chain links TRBV28 with TRBJ1-4; the D gene is possibly TRBD1 (5 bases). Germline values: CDR1 MDHEN, CDR2 SYDVKM. Trimming cost V 8 bases and J 7 bases, with 17 bases left between them. The length of the CDR3 is 14 residues. CDR3 in amino acids: CASGLRQSIEKLFF. Here the CDR3 DNA reads TGTGCCAGCGGCCTAAGACAGTCTATTGAAAAACTGTTTTTT.

V and J are TRBV18 and TRBJ1-1; 7 bases are a match to TRBD1. Germline assignment: CDR1 KGHSH and CDR2 LQKENI. This CDR3 spans 14 amino acids. The ends lost 4 bases at V and 2 bases at J; junction bases unmatched: 4. As DNA, the CDR3 is TGTGCCAGCTCACGGGACAGCAAAAACACTGAAGCTTTCTTT. Its protein product is CASSRDSKNTEAFF.

CDR3 region: CASSLDRGSYEQYF. In DNA, the CDR3 is TGTGCCAGCAGCCTAGACAGGGGGTCCTACGAGCAGTACTTC. The chain combines TRBV7-9 with TRBJ2-7, with TRBD1 identical over 9 bases. V gave up 5 bases and J gave up 1 base; unmatched junction bases: 3. The germline V gene has CDR1 SEHNR and CDR2 FQNEAQ (reference sequence). The CDR3 has 14 amino acids.

This clone was counted only a few times. The chain carries TRBV6-1 and TRBJ2-7, with TRBD1 as a possible D gene (5 bases). Germline CDR1 is MNHNS and CDR2 is SASEGT. CDR3 length equals 15 residues. V was trimmed by 2 bases and J by 3 bases, leaving 14 bases between them. The DNA of the CDR3 is TGTGCCAGCAGTGAAACCTTTCCGACAGACTACGAGCAGTACTTC. This translates into CASSETFPTDYEQYF.

The V call is TRBV27, the J call TRBJ2-3; TRBD2 matches at 7 bases. Trimming took 1 base from V and 6 from J; bases not matched to a gene: 13. Germline V gives CDR1 MNHEY, CDR2 SMNVEV (reference sequence). CDR3 length: 17 amino acids. The CDR3 DNA reads TGTGCCAGCAGTTTATGGGGGGGGAGTGCGAGCATGGATACGCAGTATTTT. It encodes CASSLWGGSASMDTQYF.

This chain connects TRBV7-8 to TRBJ2-1, with D unresolved. The CDR3 consists of 14 residues. The germline V and J ends were trimmed by 1 base and 7 bases, with 11 bases remaining between them. Germline CDR1 SGHVS, CDR2 FQNEAQ. The CDR3 loop reads CASSLELQRNEQFF. The CDR3 coding sequence is TGTGCCAGCAGCTTAGAACTGCAGCGAAATGAGCAGTTCTTC.

This chain's CDR3 is CASQRTRANEQFF. DNA of the CDR3: TGTGCCAGCCAAAGGACTAGGGCCAATGAGCAGTTCTTC. The chain recombines TRBV28 with TRBJ2-1; 7 bases agree with TRBD2. The CDR3 loop spans 13 amino acids. Trimming removed 8 bases from V and 6 bases from J; junction bases left unmatched: 7. CDR1 and CDR2 from the germline V gene are MDHEN and SYDVKM.

The chain has TRBV7-9 and TRBJ2-1; 13 bases map to TRBD2. Losses at the gene ends were 5 bases for V and 7 bases for J; bases not matched to a gene: 8. Per germline, CDR1 SEHNR and CDR2 FQNEAQ (reference sequence). CDR3 size: 16 residues. The CDR3 region has the DNA TGTGCCAGCAGCGACACTAGCGGGGGGGTAGGGAATGAGCAGTTCTTC. Its translation is CASSDTSGGVGNEQFF.

This rearrangement joins TRBV18 to TRBJ2-2, with a tentative D call TRBD1 (5 bases). The CDR3 is 15 amino acids. Germline CDR1 and CDR2: KGHSH and LQKENI. The germline V and J ends were trimmed by 2 bases and 1 base, with 8 bases remaining between them. CDR3 nucleotides: TGTGCCAGCTCACCAGCGCAGGGGAACACCGGGGAGCTGTTTTTT. This encodes CASSPAQGNTGELFF.

Worth noting for this clone: Sequence at one end of the junction differs from germline and may be a read error. At the DNA level, this CDR3 is encoded by other sequences in the same sample as well. The chain carries TRBV13 and TRBJ1-6, with TRBD1 identical over 9 bases. Germline V lookup: CDR1 PRHDT, CDR2 FYEKMQ (reference sequence). The CDR3 consists of 15 residues. The CDR3 sequence: CASSLDRGYNSPLHF. The DNA for the CDR3 is TGTGCTAGCAGCTTAGACAGGGGGTATAATTCACCCCTCCACTTT.

This chain connects TRBV10-3 to TRBJ2-3; 8 bases align to TRBD1. Germline CDR1 ENHRY, CDR2 SYGVKD. V shed 5 bases and J 4 bases; nucleotides not matched to a gene: 11. The length of the CDR3 is 16 residues. The CDR3, as DNA: TGTGCCATCAGTACCCGGACAGGGAAAGGGGCAGATACGCAGTATTTT. Its translation is CAISTRTGKGADTQYF.

The chain is built from TRBV9 and TRBJ1-5; 7 nucleotides align to TRBD1. The CDR3 spans 15 residues. V gave up 0 bases and J gave up 6 bases; unmatched junction bases: 6. Germline assignment: CDR1 SGDLS and CDR2 YYNGEE. The CDR3, as DNA: TGTGCCAGCAGCGTAGTGGCGGCAGGGGGTCAGCCCCAGCATTTT. It encodes CASSVVAAGGQPQHF. Variable domain in full (rest from reference TRBV9 and TRBJ1-5): DSGVTQTPKHLITATGQRVTLRCSPRSGDLSVYWYQQSLDQGLQFLIQYYNGEERAKGNILERFSAQQFPDLHSELNLSSLELGDSALYFCASSVVAAGGQPQHFGDGTRLSIL.

The V gene is TRBV6-6, the J gene TRBJ2-2; no reliable D call. Germline CDR1 and CDR2: MNHNY and SVGAGI (reference sequence). The CDR3 sequence is 14 residues long. Trimming stripped 2 bases from V and 3 bases from J, with 7 bases between. Here the CDR3 reads CASSYGRDTGELFF. Written as DNA, the CDR3 is TGTGCCAGCAGTTACGGTCGGGACACCGGGGAGCTGTTTTTT.

This clone was observed a handful of times. This chain links TRBV19 with TRBJ2-4; TRBD1 aligns across 8 bases. Germline assignment: CDR1 LNHDA and CDR2 SQIVND (reference sequence). After removal of 5 bases from V and 11 bases from J, the junction contained 5 bases not matched to a gene. The CDR3 loop spans 12 amino acids. CDR3 loop: CASSSDRDVQYF. CDR3 in DNA: TGTGCCAGTAGTTCGGACAGGGACGTTCAGTACTTC.

The rearrangement links TRBV30 to TRBJ1-6; tentatively, D is TRBD1 (6 bases). The CDR3 spans 12 residues. V lost 4 bases and J lost 11, with 12 bases in between. The germline V gene encodes CDR1 GTSNPN and CDR2 SVGIG (reference sequence). The CDR3 spells CAWKGVFPPLHF. For the CDR3, the DNA is TGTGCCTGGAAGGGGGTCTTCCCACCCCTCCACTTT.

The gene calls are TRBV7-9 and TRBJ2-7; maybe TRBD2 (6 bases). V lost 5 bases to trimming and J lost 2 bases, with 16 bases between them. The CDR3 spans 15 residues. Germline assignment: CDR1 SEHNR and CDR2 FQNEAQ (reference sequence). This CDR3 reads CASSPGGESTYEQYF. CDR3 nucleotides: TGTGCCAGCAGCCCCGGGGGAGAGTCCACCTACGAGCAGTACTTC.